These 12 T cell receptor beta chains were all obtained from the same sample, sequenced in a study of STAT5B mutations in CD4+ large granular lymphocyte leukemia. Method: immunoSEQ multiplex PCR; TCRdb's copy keeps in-frame clones and lacks some. Altogether about 31,000 clones are present, 70% to 90% being singletons, with the ten largest covering roughly 0.43%. What was sequenced was CD4+ T cells from blood buffy coats. The receptors were sampled from a human donor in good health.

This chain uses TRBV10-2 with TRBJ2-7; 16 bases match TRBD2. Germline trimming cut 8 bases from V and 11 bases from J; bases unmatched to any gene: 9. CDR1 WSHSY and CDR2 SAAADI come from the germline V gene. CDR3 length equals 14 residues. CDR3 loop: CASSTGTSGRAKYF. CDR3 nucleotides: TGCGCCAGCTCGACCGGGACTAGCGGGAGGGCCAAGTACTTC.

The chain uses TRBV28 and TRBJ1-2, with a tentative D call TRBD1 (5 bases). Germline V CDR1 and CDR2: MDHEN, SYDVKM. The CDR3 runs to 13 residues. Trimming cost V 5 bases and J 7 bases, with 14 bases left between them. DNA of the CDR3: TGTGCCAGCAGTCTCCGGGGCCCTTCTGGCTACACCTTC. It translates to CASSLRGPSGYTF.

CDR3: CASGRAYQETQYF. CDR3 nucleotide sequence: TGTGCCAGTGGTAGGGCCTACCAAGAGACCCAGTACTTC. The chain recombines TRBV15 with TRBJ2-5; no firm D call. This CDR3 has 13 residues. V was shortened by 10 bases and J by 0 bases, with 12 bases between the two germline ends. Germline V gene data show CDR1 as LNHNV and CDR2 as YYDKDF (reference sequence).

V and J are TRBV6-7 and TRBJ2-5; D is possibly TRBD1 (6 bases). TRBV6-7 is classed as an ORF, of uncertain function. Between the trimmed V and J ends, which lost 6 bases and 2 bases, there was a span of 28 bases. The CDR3 is 19 amino acids. Written as DNA, the CDR3 is TGTGCCAGCAGCCCCCCTCCCAGGGGACGCGAGACCGAACAAGAGACCCAGTACTTC. It codes for CASSPPPRGRETEQETQYF.

The rearrangement uses TRBV13 and TRBJ1-3; no firm D call. V dropped 5 bases and J dropped 7 bases, with 9 bases sitting between them. Per germline, CDR1 PRHDT and CDR2 FYEKMQ (reference sequence). The CDR3 has 12 amino acids. In nucleotides, the CDR3 is TGTGCCAGCAGCCCGGGGAGGAACACCATATATTTT. This gives the protein CASSPGRNTIYF.

The table lists this clone with a count of one. The chain recombines TRBV5-1 with TRBJ2-1; 8 bases match TRBD1. Trimming removed 5 bases from V and 2 bases from J; junction bases left unmatched: 6. Germline CDR1 and CDR2: SGHRS and YFSETQ. The CDR3 sequence is 15 residues long. DNA of the CDR3: TGCGCCAGCAGTCGTGGACAGGGAGCCTACAATGAGCAGTTCTTC. It yields the protein CASSRGQGAYNEQFF.

DNA for the CDR3: TGCAGCGTTGGAGTAGCGGGAGGGCCGGGGAATGAGCAGTTCTTC. This gives the protein CSVGVAGGPGNEQFF. The J gene is TRBJ2-1, the V gene TRBV29-1, with 11 bases identical to TRBD2. The germline CDR1 and CDR2 sequences are SQVTM and ANQGSEA. V gave up 4 bases and J gave up 7 bases; unmatched junction bases: 9. This CDR3 comprises 15 residues.

A few counts support this clone. The CDR3 nucleotides are TGTGCCAGCAGCACACATAATCAGCCCCAGCATTTT. It translates to CASSTHNQPQHF. This chain links TRBV6-5 with TRBJ1-5; D unclear. The germline V gene has CDR1 MNHEY and CDR2 SVGAGI. Trimming removed 6 bases at V and 4 bases at J, with 7 bases between. The CDR3 consists of 12 residues.

The chain combines TRBV11-2 with TRBJ2-6, with a tentative D call TRBD2 (5 bases). CDR1 and CDR2 from the germline V gene are SGHAT and FQNNGV. Trimming pared 5 bases from V and 0 bases from J, leaving 11 bases between. The CDR3 is made up of 16 amino acids. As DNA, the CDR3 is TGTGCCAGCAGCCAGATCCGGGGCTCTGGGGCCAACGTCCTGACTTTC. Translated: CASSQIRGSGANVLTF.

The V gene is TRBV5-4, the J gene TRBJ2-2; D gene uncertain. CDR1 and CDR2 (germline): SGHNT, YYREEE (reference sequence). Trimming pared 3 bases from V and 6 bases from J, leaving 3 bases between. The CDR3 runs 11 residues. The CDR3 region is CASSSAGELFF. The DNA for the CDR3 is TGTGCCAGCAGCTCGGCCGGGGAGCTGTTTTTT.

CDR3 amino acids: CASSLDFGTNGYTF. CDR3 DNA sequence: TGTGCCAGCAGCTTAGATTTCGGGACAAATGGCTACACCTTC. V gene TRBV7-2 combines with J gene TRBJ1-2, with a weak D call TRBD1 (6 bases). This CDR3 has 14 residues. CDR1 and CDR2 from the germline V gene are SGHTA and FQGNSA. The ends were cut back, 1 base at V and 6 bases at J, with 12 bases in the middle.

J is TRBJ2-7 and V is TRBV19; D gene ambiguous. Germline V gives CDR1 LNHDA, CDR2 SQIVND (reference sequence). The ends were cut back, 3 bases at V and 3 bases at J, with 12 bases in the middle. The CDR3 length is 14 residues. DNA of the CDR3: TGTGCCAGTAGTATTGGTGGTAGCCTCTACGAGCAGTACTTC. Protein sequence: CASSIGGSLYEQYF.